One T cell receptor (beta chain) is described in this entry. This clonotype has at least ten counts. Its antigen remains unidentified. Base qualities are missing; no much larger clone stands one base away. Only healthy Caucasian donors were included. The twin cohort comprised three pairs of female monozygotic twins, all aged roughly 18 to 30 years. RNA for TCR libraries was isolated from peripheral blood mononuclear cells. The library was obtained by 5' RACE. Sequencing took place on an Illumina HiSeq 2000. Template switching added a universal primer binding site, and the final cDNA carried a unique molecular identifier that allowed TCR cDNA molecules to be counted accurately. Specific primers in the conserved constant-segment region were used to synthesize first-strand cDNA for the TCR alpha and beta chains. To control for contamination, each cDNA library was double barcoded with a SMART-Mk sample barcode plus Illumina barcodes. TruSeq adapter sequences, together with Illumina sample barcodes, were added in two successive PCR steps. The TCR alpha and beta cDNA libraries were sequenced on the Illumina HiSeq platform using custom primers. The study's processing was this. MiGEC processed the raw reads to extract unique molecular identifiers, while MiXCR was used to determine the CDR3 positions. For each individual, recombination models were inferred using an EM algorithm with the repgenHMM and IGoR tools. The tcR package in R was used for shared clonotype analysis, with sharing normalized by the product of cloneset sizes. Out-of-frame nonproductive sequences were analyzed to study raw recombination free of thymic and clonal selection effects. TCRdb passed the public sequencing reads through fastp at Q25 and MiXCR, retaining productive beta sequences. Rows merge per CDR3 protein into single entries with the most common DNA and genes. The authors' filters were not applied to this entry. The sample yields approximately 890,000 distinct CDR3 sequences; about 12% were counted once. Clones ranked in the top ten supply 1.5% to 2% of the sample.

The data were taken from a study of identical twins listed by TCRdb under 2016. Looking at the study overall: The study deep-sequenced TCR alpha and beta repertoires from monozygotic twins, unrelated adults of various ages and cord blood to test whether fetal clonotypes persist. To rule out contamination, the twin experiments were replicated at different times with different library preparation protocols.

Summary of the overall study and its limitations: Out-of-frame TCR alpha sharing in monozygotic twins was systematically underestimated by recombination models, whereas sharing between unrelated individuals was in agreement with the recombination models. Compared with coincidental sharing between unrelated individuals, an excess of low generation-probability sequences was observed among out-of-frame TCR alpha sequences shared between twins. Fewer insertions were carried by abundant cord blood beta clonotypes; a weaker similar trend was observed in young adult naive repertoires, while no such trend was observed in memory repertoires. A weaker excess of twin sharing was found in beta out-of-frame sequences because the signal-to-noise ratio was lowered by fewer shared sequences. Invariant T cells such as MAIT and iNKT could partly confound zero-insertion analyses, although diverse VJ usage argued against such confounding for most clonotypes. Because the same donors could not be followed over many years, the conclusions depended on cross-sectional statistical analysis.

Reading from cysteine to phenylalanine, the CDR3 counts 13 amino acids. The DNA shown is the 39-base CDR3, in frame from base 1. Deletion took 1 base off V and 9 bases off J, with a span of 7 bases between the germline ends. These data were likewise used in another study, on yellow fever vaccine responses in identical twins. From that second study: The T cell response to vaccination in identical twins was reported by the authors to appear partly convergent and partly personalized. Focusing on identical twins, the study followed the T cell clones that responded to the vaccine, and did so with precision.

The rearrangement combines TRBV12-3 or TRBV12-4 with TRBJ1-6; confidence is insufficient to name the D gene. This clonotype was sampled from a woman aged 18-35 years in good health. Sequenced: PBMCs. The DNA sequence reads TGTGCCAGCAGTTTAGGGGTGGGTTCACCCCTCCACTTT. Translated, it reads CASSLGVGSPLHF.